Given below is one T cell receptor (beta chain) in context. The data were taken from a study of control samples from healthy donors and cancer patients. TCRdb keeps only in-frame clones here, not all; method: immunoSEQ multiplex PCR. The profile shows approximately 70,000 clones, roughly nine tenths of them singletons. The ends were cut back, 7 bases at V and 5 bases at J, with 13 bases in the middle. Per the germline V gene, CDR1 is LNHDA and CDR2 is SQIVND (reference sequence). The CDR3 covers 13 residues. Material for sequencing was PBMCs. The receptor's source is a man aged 55-75 years with colorectal cancer. This rearrangement joins TRBV19 to TRBJ2-3; a weak D match, TRBD2 (5 bases). DNA for the CDR3: TGTGCCAGTACGGAGCGGCGCGGAGATACGCAGTATTTT. It encodes CASTERRGDTQYF.